This T cell receptor (beta chain) emerged from a study of T and B cells in COVID-19 patients. Study-level information: The recovered patients had mostly mild to moderate COVID-19 with outpatient management.

TRB was amplified from about 250-500 ng of blood genomic DNA. This clonotype has at least ten counts. Its antigen is as yet unknown. The study, taken as a whole, reports: Highly clonal in active COVID-19, TRB repertoires exceeded healthy-donor diversity and richness at recovery. Patients with COVID-19 reportedly showed strongly skewed T cell receptor beta variable and joining gene usage. No sequencing was yet done of CD4+, regulatory or CD8+ subsets, or of SARS-CoV-2-responsive or tetramer+ sorted cells.

The CDR3 contains 14 residues. V was trimmed by 5 bases and J by 4 bases, leaving 11 bases between them. Per germline, CDR1 ENHRY and CDR2 SYGVKD. TRB rearrangements were amplified by multiplex PCR with BIOMED2 TRB-A/B primers. TCRdb reprocessed the multiplex PCR reads with MiXCR, giving one entry per CDR3 protein. The sample includes almost 6,000 distinct CDR3 sequences, 26% of them seen just once. This receptor was obtained from a human donor with active COVID-19. The chain has TRBV10-3 and TRBJ2-2; D might be TRBD1 or TRBD2, each matching 5 bases. The specimen was blood. CDR3 in amino acids: CAISPWDPTGELFF. The CDR3 bases are TGTGCCATCAGTCCCTGGGACCCCACCGGGGAGCTGTTTTTT.